The rows below give T cell receptor beta chains drawn from one sample of a study of T cell repertoires in cytomegalovirus infection. TCRdb independently ran MiXCR on the reads; one entry per CDR3 protein. The sample consists of 170,000 or so distinct CDR3 sequences, approximately 14% of them appearing once. Sequencing was performed on PBMCs. Receptor source: a human donor in good health (CMV status not recorded). Some clones in this sample may be carry-over from other donors' samples. The CDR3 runs from the conserved cysteine through the conserved F or W. The order of the fields is CDR3 protein, CDR3 DNA, D gene, V gene, J gene, clone size. D genes are given only for firm matches. Clone size is shown for a subset of rows, as once, few, many or a class of expanded clone.

CSVAGVTEAFF	TGCAGCGTTGCGGGGGTCACTGAAGCTTTCTTT	.	TRBV29-1	TRBJ1-1	few
CASKWREGRNEQFF	TGTGCCAGCAAGTGGCGGGAGGGCCGCAATGAGCAGTTCTTC	TRBD2	TRBV5-6	TRBJ2-1	few
CSVEAGEEVQYF	TGCAGCGTTGAGGCGGGAGAGGAGGTGCAGTATTTT	TRBD2	TRBV29-1	TRBJ2-3	few
CASSLTGDRGNQPQHF	TGTGCCAGCAGTCTAACCGGGGACAGGGGGAATCAGCCCCAGCATTTT	TRBD1	TRBV27	TRBJ1-5	many
CASSLRSAGAGYTF	TGTGCCAGCAGCTTAAGATCCGCGGGCGCCGGCTACACCTTC	.	TRBV7-2	TRBJ1-2	.
CASSPHLAGVGFF	TGTGCCAGCAGTCCCCACCTAGCGGGAGTGGGGTTCTTC	TRBD2	TRBV28	TRBJ2-1	few
CASSLGHGRSYGYTF	TGTGCCAGCAGCCTAGGGCACGGCAGAAGTTATGGCTACACCTTC	.	TRBV14	TRBJ1-2	.
CASSEYRLAGGDEQFF	TGTGCCAGCAGTGAATATAGACTAGCGGGGGGGGATGAGCAGTTCTTC	TRBD2	TRBV25-1	TRBJ2-1	few
CAWGATGVSGANVLTF	TGTGCCTGGGGAGCTACAGGGGTCTCTGGGGCCAACGTCCTGACTTTC	TRBD1	TRBV30	TRBJ2-6	.
CASSPPGRKGTQYF	TGTGCCAGCAGTCCCCCTGGGCGGAAAGGTACCCAGTACTTC	.	TRBV28	TRBJ2-5	many
CASSIGRRGRDNEQFF	TGTGCCAGTAGTATTGGGAGGCGGGGGAGAGACAATGAGCAGTTCTTC	TRBD2	TRBV19	TRBJ2-1	.
CASAGQASNQPQHF	TGTGCCAGTGCGGGGCAGGCTAGCAATCAGCCCCAGCATTTT	.	TRBV19	TRBJ1-5	.
CASSSGQTNTEAFF	TGTGCCAGCAGCTCCGGACAGACTAACACTGAAGCTTTCTTT	.	TRBV7-3	TRBJ1-1	.
CASSHRTGGTDTQYF	TGTGCCAGCAGCCACCGGACAGGGGGAACAGATACGCAGTATTTT	TRBD1	TRBV7-3	TRBJ2-3	many
CASSLVEAETQYF	TGTGCCAGCAGCTTAGTCGAGGCGGAGACCCAGTACTTC	.	TRBV11-3	TRBJ2-5	few
CASSLDRGFNEQFF	TGCGCCAGCAGCTTGGACAGGGGGTTCAATGAGCAGTTCTTC	TRBD1	TRBV5-1	TRBJ2-1	.
CASSPWDSPLEGGGDTQYF	TGTGCCAGTAGTCCCTGGGACAGCCCGTTGGAAGGTGGAGGAGATACGCAGTATTTT	TRBD1	TRBV19	TRBJ2-3	many